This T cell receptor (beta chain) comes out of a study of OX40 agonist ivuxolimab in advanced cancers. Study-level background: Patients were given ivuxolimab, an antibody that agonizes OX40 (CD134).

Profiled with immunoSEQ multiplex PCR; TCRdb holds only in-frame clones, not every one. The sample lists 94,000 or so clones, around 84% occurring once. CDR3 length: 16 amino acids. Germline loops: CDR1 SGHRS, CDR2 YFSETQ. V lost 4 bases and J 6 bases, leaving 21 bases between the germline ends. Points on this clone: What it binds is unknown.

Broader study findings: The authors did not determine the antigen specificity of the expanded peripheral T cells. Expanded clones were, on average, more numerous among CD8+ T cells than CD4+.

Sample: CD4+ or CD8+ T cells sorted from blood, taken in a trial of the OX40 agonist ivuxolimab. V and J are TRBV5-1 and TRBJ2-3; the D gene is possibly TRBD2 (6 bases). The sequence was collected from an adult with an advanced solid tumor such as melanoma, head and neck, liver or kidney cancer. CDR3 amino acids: CASSLGGRPGGDTQYF. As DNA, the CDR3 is TGCGCCAGCAGCCTGGGGGGACGGCCGGGTGGGGATACGCAGTATTTT.